This TCR beta chain was identified during a study of blood T cell repertoires in COVID-19. The assay was immunoSEQ multiplex PCR, and TCRdb's table has in-frame clones only and misses some. Among fewer than 250,000 clones, approximately 90% were seen once, and the ten largest hold just over 2.5%. The sequence came from a woman aged 25-40 years with acute COVID-19. The sample was PBMCs or T cells enriched from blood (not recorded which).

CDR3 region: CSASPPRGGVGNQPQHF. The DNA of the CDR3 is TGCAGTGCTAGTCCCCCGCGAGGGGGGGTGGGCAATCAGCCCCAGCATTTT. This chain links TRBV20-1 with TRBJ1-5; TRBD1 is a possible D gene (6 bases). V was shortened by 3 bases and J by 2 bases, with 20 bases between the two germline ends. Germline V gene sequence: CDR1 DFQATT, CDR2 SNEGSKA (reference sequence). The CDR3 is 17 residues long.